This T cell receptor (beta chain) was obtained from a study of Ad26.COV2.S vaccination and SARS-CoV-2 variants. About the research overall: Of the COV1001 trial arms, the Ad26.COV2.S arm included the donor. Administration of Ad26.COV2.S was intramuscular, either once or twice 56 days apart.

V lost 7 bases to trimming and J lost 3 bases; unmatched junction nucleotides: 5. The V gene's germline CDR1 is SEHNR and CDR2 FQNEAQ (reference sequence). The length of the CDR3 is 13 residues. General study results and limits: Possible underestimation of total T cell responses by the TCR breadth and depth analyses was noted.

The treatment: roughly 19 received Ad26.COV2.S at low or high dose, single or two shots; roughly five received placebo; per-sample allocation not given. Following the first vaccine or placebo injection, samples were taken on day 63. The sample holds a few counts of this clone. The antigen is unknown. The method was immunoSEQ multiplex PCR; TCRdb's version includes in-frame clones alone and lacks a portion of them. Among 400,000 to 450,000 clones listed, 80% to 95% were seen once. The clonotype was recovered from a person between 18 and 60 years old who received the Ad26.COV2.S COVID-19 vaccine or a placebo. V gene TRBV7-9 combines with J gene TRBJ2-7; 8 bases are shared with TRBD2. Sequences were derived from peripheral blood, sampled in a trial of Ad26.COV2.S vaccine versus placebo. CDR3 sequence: CASNQLADYEQYF. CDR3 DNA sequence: TGTGCCAGCAACCAACTAGCGGACTACGAGCAGTACTTC. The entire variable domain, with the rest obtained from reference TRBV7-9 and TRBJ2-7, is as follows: DTGVSQNPRHKITKRGQNVTFRCDPISEHNRLYWYRQTLGQGPEFLTYFQNEAQLEKSRLLSDRFSAERPKGSFSTLEIQRTEQGDSAMYLCASNQLADYEQYFGPGTRLTVT.